This T cell receptor beta chain appears in the sequencing data of a study of blood T cell repertoires in COVID-19. Authors' processing steps: Estimates of nucleated cell counts were drawn from the amplification of reference gene primers. Produced via immunoSEQ multiplex PCR; TCRdb's table is partial and in-frame only. The DNA was the basis for D and trimming; V, J and clone size are from that table. Of around 400,000 clones listed, about 90% were seen once; the top ten hold 10%. Patients of the Seattle cohort, enrolled during active infection, were followed longitudinally. CDR3 length: 14 amino acids. CDR1 is SGHRS and CDR2 is YFSETQ in the germline V gene. V was clipped by 0 bases and J by 4 bases, with 9 bases between them.

The V call is TRBV5-1, the J call TRBJ2-3; D is possibly TRBD2 (5 bases). The source is a woman between 25 and 40 years old with COVID-19, enrolled during active disease. Specimen: peripheral blood. CDR3 bases: TGCGCCAGCAGCTTGGAGGGAGTCCCAGATACGCAGTATTTT. Amino acid sequence: CASSLEGVPDTQYF.